The rows below give T cell receptor beta chains drawn from one sample of a study of shared clonotypes between healthy human individuals. Data came from immunoSEQ multiplex PCR; TCRdb stores just in-frame clones and leaves some out. The data contain roughly 1 million clones, roughly 80% of them singletons. The specimen was memory CD4+ T cells sorted from blood. The receptor set was obtained from a man aged 18-30 years in good health. The CDR3 runs from the conserved cysteine through the conserved F or W. A D gene is named only where the DNA matches it firmly. Size tells how often a clone was seen (once, few, many) or the class of an expanded clone, and some rows leave it out.

j_gene	d_gene	abundance	v_gene	CDR3nt	CDR3aa
TRBJ1-1	-	-	TRBV5-5	TGTGCCAGCAGCCGCCGCGAGGGGGAAGCTTTCTTT	CASSRREGEAFF
TRBJ2-1	-	-	TRBV18	TGTGCCAGCTCACTCCGAGAGTGGAATGAGCAGTTCTTC	CASSLREWNEQFF
TRBJ1-5	TRBD1	-	TRBV19	TGTGCCAGTAGTACCGGGACAGGCAATCAGCCCCAGCATTTT	CASSTGTGNQPQHF
TRBJ2-5	TRBD2	-	TRBV29-1	TGCAGCGTCCGGCTAGCGGGCCTCCAAGAGACCCAGTACTTC	CSVRLAGLQETQYF
TRBJ2-3	-	-	TRBV5-1	TGCGCCAGCAGCTTGGGCTATCCCACAGATACGCAGTATTTT	CASSLGYPTDTQYF
TRBJ1-5	TRBD1	-	TRBV7-2	TGTGCCAGCAGCTTCGACAGGGGGAATGAGCCCCAGCATTTT	CASSFDRGNEPQHF
TRBJ1-2	TRBD1	-	TRBV30	TGTGCCTTGTCCGGGACAGGGAATGGCTACACCTTC	CALSGTGNGYTF
TRBJ2-3	-	-	TRBV25-1	TGTGCCAGCATAAAGAAGGGTACGCAGTATTTT	CASIKKGTQYF
TRBJ2-1	-	-	TRBV20-1	TGCAGTGCTAGAGATCGATTGGTGTGGGTCTTC	CSARDRLVWVF
TRBJ2-5	TRBD2	-	TRBV11-2	TGTGCCAGCAGCTACGGGACTAGCGGGACCCAGTACTTC	CASSYGTSGTQYF
TRBJ2-2	-	-	TRBV28	TGTGCCAGCAGTTTATATAGGACGAACACCGGGGAGCTGTTTTTT	CASSLYRTNTGELFF
TRBJ1-2	-	-	TRBV18	TGTGCCAGCTCACCAGGCCTAAGCTATGGCTACACCTTC	CASSPGLSYGYTF
TRBJ2-3	-	-	TRBV6-4	TGTGCCAGCGGCTACAACGAAGGAGATACGCAGTATTTT	CASGYNEGDTQYF
TRBJ2-1	TRBD1	-	TRBV28	TGTGCCAGCAACCAGGGATGGGCCAGGGGGCGAAATGAGCAGTTCTTC	CASNQGWARGRNEQFF
TRBJ1-6	-	-	TRBV2	TGTGCCAGCAGTCCCCAGCCGGGTGGCAGTTCACCCCTCCACTTT	CASSPQPGGSSPLHF
TRBJ2-1	-	-	TRBV5-8	TGTGCCAGCAGCTTCCTCGGGACCCCCTACAATGAGCAGTTCTTC	CASSFLGTPYNEQFF
TRBJ2-1	TRBD1	once	TRBV5-1	TGCGCCAGCAGCACACAGGGGCGGAATGAGCAGTTCTTC	CASSTQGRNEQFF
TRBJ2-3	-	few	TRBV11-2	TGTGCCAGCAGCTCCCTCCTCCGGGTTGCAGATACGCAGTATTTT	CASSSLLRVADTQYF
TRBJ1-6	-	once	TRBV20-1	TGCAGTGCTAGTCCGGGTAGGAACCTCCACTTT	CSASPGRNLHF
TRBJ2-5	TRBD2	-	TRBV2	TGTGCCAGCAGGTTTACGACTAGCGGGAGTCAGACCCAGTACTTC	CASRFTTSGSQTQYF
TRBJ2-2	-	-	TRBV21-1	TGTGCCAGCAGCACCCGGGGACTATTCACCGGGGAGCTGTTTTTT	CASSTRGLFTGELFF
TRBJ1-4	TRBD1	once	TRBV5-1	TGCGCCAGCAGCTCTGGGGACAGGGGGAATGAAAAACTGTTTTTT	CASSSGDRGNEKLFF
TRBJ2-7	-	-	TRBV27	TGTGCCAGCAGTTTATCATGGGGTTACGAGCAGTACTTC	CASSLSWGYEQYF
TRBJ2-7	TRBD1	-	TRBV7-6	TGTGCCAGCAGCCCGCGGCCGGGGCAGGGGGCGTCCTACGAGCAGTACTTC	CASSPRPGQGASYEQYF